The sample holds one count of the clone carrying this TCR beta chain. Its target is not known. The record originates from a study of cytomegalovirus exposure and HLA in healthy donors. Study context: A later analysis reported the 130 or so validation repertoires used the same platform as the roughly 700 first-cohort repertoires. Study-wide findings and caveats: Usually a TCR sequence was rare, but some public TCRs were found in many donors. Researchers reported that a few CMV-associated chains were confirmed in vitro as CMV antigen-specific.

The germline V gene encodes CDR1 KGHSY and CDR2 FQNENV. This CDR3 comprises 14 residues. J gave up 7 bases and V 2 bases, and 6 bases lay outside the gene matches. TCRdb's copy holds only in-frame clones and misses some; the assay was immunoSEQ multiplex PCR. The data show over 110,000 clones, with 85% to 90% seen just once and less than 3.5% held by the top ten. This sequence originates from a man aged 18-30 years in good health and CMV-seronegative. The sample taken for sequencing was PBMCs. V is TRBV16 and J is TRBJ1-2, with 8 bases identical to TRBD1. As DNA, the CDR3 is TGTGCCAGCAGCCAAGGGACAGGCGCTTCTGGCTACACCTTC. Residues: CASSQGTGASGYTF.